Shown below are 14 T cell receptor beta chains from a single sample sequenced in a study of blood T cell repertoires in COVID-19. Measured with immunoSEQ multiplex PCR; TCRdb has only the in-frame clones, and not every one. Of 100,000 to 150,000 clones listed, 85% were seen once; the top ten hold around 4.2%. The specimen was peripheral blood. Receptors were obtained from a man in his 60s with acute or convalescent COVID-19.

The chain is built from TRBV19 and TRBJ1-6; D gene uncertain. Germline V gene sequence: CDR1 LNHDA, CDR2 SQIVND (reference sequence). The CDR3 totals 19 residues. V was pared by 1 base and J by 6 bases, with 22 bases between. CDR3 DNA sequence: TGTGCCAGTAGTATAGCCCGAATCTCTACGACATCGGTTAATTCACCCCTCCACTTT. This sequence encodes CASSIARISTTSVNSPLHF. Variable domain in full (rest from reference TRBV19 and TRBJ1-6): DGGITQSPKYLFRKEGQNVTLSCEQNLNHDAMYWYRQDPGQGLRLIYYSQIVNDFQKGDIAEGYSVSREKKESFPLTVTSAQKNPTAFYLCASSIARISTTSVNSPLHFGNGTRLTVT.

This chain connects TRBV24-1 to TRBJ2-2, with D perhaps TRBD2 (6 bases). Germline V lookup: CDR1 KGHDR, CDR2 SFDVKD. Trimming stripped 7 bases from V and 0 bases from J, with 11 bases between. The CDR3 sequence is 15 residues long. This chain's CDR3 is CATSTSKTNTGELFF. Written as DNA, the CDR3 is TGTGCCACCAGCACTAGCAAAACGAACACCGGGGAGCTGTTTTTT.

The chain is built from TRBV6-5 and TRBJ1-4; the match to TRBD1 covers 11 bases. CDR3 length: 14 amino acids. The germline V gene has CDR1 MNHEY and CDR2 SVGAGI. Trimming cost V 5 bases and J 7 bases; bases outside gene matches: 3. The CDR3 DNA reads as TGTGCCAGCAGTCGGACAGGGGGCTCTGAAAAACTGTTTTTT. Translating it yields CASSRTGGSEKLFF.

V gene TRBV3-1 (or the pseudogene TRBV3-2) combines with J gene TRBJ2-5, with D tentatively TRBD1 (6 bases). Deletions cut 1 base from V and 1 base from J, with 10 bases between. Germline V gives CDR1 LGHDT, CDR2 YNNKEL (reference sequence). The CDR3 runs to 15 residues. The CDR3 DNA reads as TGTGCCAGCAGCCAAGCAGTAGGGGGCCAAGAGACCCAGTACTTC. Encoded protein: CASSQAVGGQETQYF.

The V call is TRBV4-2, the J call TRBJ2-7; 14 nucleotides match TRBD2. V shed 1 base, J shed 0 bases, and the junction held 8 bases outside the gene matches. The CDR3 consists of 19 residues. The germline V gene has CDR1 LGHNA and CDR2 YNFKEQ. This chain's CDR3 is CASSQAPGLAGAHSYEQYF. CDR3 bases: TGTGCCAGCAGCCAAGCTCCGGGACTAGCGGGAGCCCACTCCTACGAGCAGTACTTC.

The chain uses TRBV11-3 and TRBJ2-1, with a tentative D call TRBD2 (6 bases). Trimming took 5 bases from V and 1 from J, leaving 12 bases between them. In germline, CDR1 is SGHNT, CDR2 YENEEA. CDR3 length equals 15 residues. As DNA, the CDR3 is TGTGCCAGCAGCCCTGGTCTAGCGTCCTACAATGAGCAGTTCTTC. It codes for CASSPGLASYNEQFF.

The chain employs TRBV19 and TRBJ2-7; 7 bases agree with TRBD1. CDR1 and CDR2 from the germline V gene are LNHDA and SQIVND (reference sequence). V lost 8 bases, J lost 5 bases, and 9 bases stayed unmatched. The CDR3 is 13 amino acids. The CDR3 is CASGTDPWDEQYF. Here the CDR3 DNA reads TGTGCCAGTGGGACAGACCCATGGGACGAGCAGTACTTC.

V usage is TRBV6-5 and J usage is TRBJ1-3; tentatively, D is TRBD1 (6 bases). V lost 2 bases and J lost 0, with 8 bases in between. Germline V lookup: CDR1 MNHEY, CDR2 SVGAGI. The length of the CDR3 is 15 residues. The CDR3 loop is CASSYAGDSGNTIYF. The CDR3 DNA sequence: TGTGCCAGCAGTTACGCAGGGGACTCTGGAAACACCATATATTTT.

The chain has TRBV15 and TRBJ1-6; TRBD1 matches at 8 bases. Trimming took 2 bases from V and 9 from J; bases not matched to a gene: 15. Per the germline V gene, CDR1 is LNHNV and CDR2 is YYDKDF (reference sequence). This CDR3 has 18 amino acids. The CDR3 spells CATSRPTGQGGRGSPLHF. In DNA, the CDR3 is TGTGCCACCAGCAGACCTACAGGACAGGGTGGTCGGGGTTCACCCCTCCACTTT.

This chain uses TRBV10-2 with TRBJ1-2; unclear D gene. CDR3 size: 10 residues. The germline V gene has CDR1 WSHSY and CDR2 SAAADI. Trimming took 6 bases from V and 8 from J, leaving 7 bases between them. The CDR3 protein is CASRGEGYTF. CDR3 coding DNA: TGCGCCAGCAGGGGAGAGGGCTACACCTTC.

This rearrangement joins TRBV2 to TRBJ1-2; TRBD1 matches 7 bases. The CDR3 totals 14 residues. V trimming: 3 bases; J trimming: 4 bases; junction bases outside the gene matches: 5. The germline V gene encodes CDR1 SNHLY and CDR2 FYNNEI. CDR3 sequence: CASSERGQSYGYTF. As DNA, the CDR3 is TGTGCCAGCAGTGAGAGGGGGCAATCCTATGGCTACACCTTC.

V and J are TRBV27 and TRBJ2-5; a weak D match, TRBD2 (6 bases). CDR3 length: 15 residues. Germline V gene data show CDR1 as MNHEY and CDR2 as SMNVEV (reference sequence). V was pared by 9 bases and J by 2 bases, with 19 bases between. The CDR3 loop is CASRRGSRDQETQYF. The CDR3 DNA is TGTGCCAGTCGTCGGGGGTCTCGGGATCAAGAGACCCAGTACTTC.

The chain links TRBV3-1 (or the pseudogene TRBV3-2) to TRBJ1-3; 8 bases are shared with TRBD1. CDR3 length: 15 residues. V gave up 4 bases and J gave up 2 bases; unmatched junction bases: 4. CDR1 and CDR2 (germline): LGHDT, YNNKEL (reference sequence). Here the CDR3 reads CASSPTGGTGNTIYF. CDR3 DNA: TGTGCCAGCAGCCCTACAGGGGGAACTGGAAACACCATATATTTT.

This clone was seen only once. V is TRBV28 and J is TRBJ1-6, with 7 nucleotides matching TRBD1. After removal of 2 bases from V and 10 bases from J, the junction contained 14 bases not matched to a gene. The CDR3 length is 17 residues. CDR1 MDHEN and CDR2 SYDVKM come from the germline V gene. The CDR3 DNA sequence: TGTGCCAGCAGTTTAACCGTTCCAGGGGGGAAACAGTCACCCCTCCACTTT. As protein: CASSLTVPGGKQSPLHF.